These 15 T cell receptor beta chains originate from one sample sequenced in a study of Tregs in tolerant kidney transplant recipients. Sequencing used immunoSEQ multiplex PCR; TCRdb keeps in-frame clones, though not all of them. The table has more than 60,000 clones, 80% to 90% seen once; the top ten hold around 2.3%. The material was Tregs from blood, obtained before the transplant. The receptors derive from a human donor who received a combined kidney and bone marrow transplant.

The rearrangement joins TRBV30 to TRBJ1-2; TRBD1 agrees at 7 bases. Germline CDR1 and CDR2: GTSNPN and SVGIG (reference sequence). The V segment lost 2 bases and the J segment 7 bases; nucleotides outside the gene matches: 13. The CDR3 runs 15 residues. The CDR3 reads CAWSKQTGQGFGYTF. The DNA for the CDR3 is TGTGCCTGGAGTAAACAGACAGGGCAGGGGTTTGGCTACACCTTC.

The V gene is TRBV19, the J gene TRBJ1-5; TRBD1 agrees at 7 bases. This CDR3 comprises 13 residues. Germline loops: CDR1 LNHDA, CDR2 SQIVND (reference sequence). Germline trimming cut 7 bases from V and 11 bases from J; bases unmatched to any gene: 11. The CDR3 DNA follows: TGTGCCAGTACCCCTTGGGACAGCCGGGCCCAGCATTTT. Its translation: CASTPWDSRAQHF.

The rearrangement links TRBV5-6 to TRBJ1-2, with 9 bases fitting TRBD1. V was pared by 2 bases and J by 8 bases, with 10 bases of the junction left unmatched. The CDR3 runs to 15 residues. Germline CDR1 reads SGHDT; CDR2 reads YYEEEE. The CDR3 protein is CASSFYSGTGSGYTF. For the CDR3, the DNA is TGTGCCAGCAGCTTTTACTCCGGGACAGGGAGCGGCTACACCTTC.

This CDR3 is CASSQAVRRQAYEQYF. CDR3 sequence (DNA): TGCGCCAGCAGTCAAGCGGTTAGACGGCAGGCCTACGAGCAGTACTTC. The chain combines TRBV23-1 with TRBJ2-7; D gene uncertain. TRBV23-1 is an ORF; its function is uncertain. CDR3 length: 16 residues. Trimming removed 2 bases at V and 2 bases at J, with 16 bases between.

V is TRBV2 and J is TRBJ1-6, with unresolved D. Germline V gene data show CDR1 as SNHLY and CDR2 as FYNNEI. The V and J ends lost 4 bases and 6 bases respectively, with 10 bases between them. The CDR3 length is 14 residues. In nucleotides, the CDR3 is TGTGCCAGCAGTGCAAGGGAGGCTAATTCACCCCTCCACTTT. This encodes CASSAREANSPLHF.

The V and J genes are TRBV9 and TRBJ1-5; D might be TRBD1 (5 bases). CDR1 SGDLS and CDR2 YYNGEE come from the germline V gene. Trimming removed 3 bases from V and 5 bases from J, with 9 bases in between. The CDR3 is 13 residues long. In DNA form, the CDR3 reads TGTGCCAGCAGCGGGGCAGGGCATCAGCCCCAGCATTTT. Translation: CASSGAGHQPQHF.

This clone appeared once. The CDR3 reads CATSRDIGTSEQYF. The CDR3 DNA reads TGTGCCACCAGCAGAGATATTGGAACCTCCGAGCAGTACTTC. The rearrangement joins TRBV15 to TRBJ2-7; unclear D gene. V was shortened by 0 bases and J by 6 bases, with 12 bases between the two germline ends. The CDR3 has 14 residues. CDR1 LNHNV and CDR2 YYDKDF come from the germline V gene (reference sequence).

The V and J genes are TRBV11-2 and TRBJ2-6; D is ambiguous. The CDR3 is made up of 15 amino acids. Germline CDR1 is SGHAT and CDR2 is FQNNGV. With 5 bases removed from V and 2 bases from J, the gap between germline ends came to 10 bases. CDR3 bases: TGTGCCAGCAGCCCCGGGCTGCCTGGGGCCAACGTCCTGACTTTC. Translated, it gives CASSPGLPGANVLTF.

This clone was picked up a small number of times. The CDR3 protein is CASSIDPRDRSDNEQFF. As DNA, the CDR3 is TGTGCCAGCAGCATAGACCCCCGGGACAGGTCTGACAATGAGCAGTTCTTC. The J gene is TRBJ2-1, the V gene TRBV7-6, with TRBD1 identical over 8 bases. The germline V gene encodes CDR1 SGHVS and CDR2 FNYEAQ. This CDR3 is 17 amino acids long. Trimming removed 5 bases from V and 5 bases from J; junction bases left unmatched: 14.

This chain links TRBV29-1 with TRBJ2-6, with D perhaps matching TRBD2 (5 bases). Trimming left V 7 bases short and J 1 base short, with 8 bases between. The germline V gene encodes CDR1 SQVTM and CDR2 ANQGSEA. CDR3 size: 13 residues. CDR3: CSAGESGANVLTF. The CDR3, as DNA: TGCAGCGCTGGGGAGTCTGGGGCCAACGTCCTGACTTTC.

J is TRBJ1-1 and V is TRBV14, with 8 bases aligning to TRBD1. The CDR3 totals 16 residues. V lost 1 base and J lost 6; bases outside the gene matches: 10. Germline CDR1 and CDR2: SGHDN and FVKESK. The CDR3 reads CASSQADRGLRSEAFF. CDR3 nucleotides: TGTGCCAGCAGCCAAGCCGACAGGGGTCTAAGGTCTGAAGCTTTCTTT.

CDR3 region: CAISESSNQPQHF. The CDR3 bases are TGTGCCATCAGTGAGTCCTCGAATCAGCCCCAGCATTTT. This chain connects TRBV10-3 to TRBJ1-5; D call uncertain. CDR3 size: 13 residues. V gave up 0 bases and J gave up 4 bases, with 4 bases separating them. The germline CDR1 and CDR2 sequences are ENHRY and SYGVKD.

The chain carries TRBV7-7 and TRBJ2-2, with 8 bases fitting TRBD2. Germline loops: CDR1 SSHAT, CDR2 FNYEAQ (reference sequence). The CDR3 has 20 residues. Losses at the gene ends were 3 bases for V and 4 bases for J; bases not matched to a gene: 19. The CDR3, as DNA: TGTGCCAGCAGCTTCGCTTATGCGGGGGGCACCCTTACCACCACCGGGGAGCTGTTTTTT. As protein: CASSFAYAGGTLTTTGELFF.

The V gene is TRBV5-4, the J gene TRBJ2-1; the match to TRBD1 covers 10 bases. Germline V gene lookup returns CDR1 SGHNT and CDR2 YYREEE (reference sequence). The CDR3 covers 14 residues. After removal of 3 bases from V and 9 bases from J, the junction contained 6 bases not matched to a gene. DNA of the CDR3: TGTGCCAGCAGCTATCCGGGACAGGGGTCTGAGCAGTTCTTC. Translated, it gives CASSYPGQGSEQFF.

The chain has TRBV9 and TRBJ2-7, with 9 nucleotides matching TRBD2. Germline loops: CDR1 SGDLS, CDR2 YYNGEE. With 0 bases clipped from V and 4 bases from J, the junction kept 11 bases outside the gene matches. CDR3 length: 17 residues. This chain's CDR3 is CASSVGSSGTYPYEQYF. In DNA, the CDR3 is TGTGCCAGCAGCGTAGGGTCTAGCGGGACTTACCCATACGAGCAGTACTTC.